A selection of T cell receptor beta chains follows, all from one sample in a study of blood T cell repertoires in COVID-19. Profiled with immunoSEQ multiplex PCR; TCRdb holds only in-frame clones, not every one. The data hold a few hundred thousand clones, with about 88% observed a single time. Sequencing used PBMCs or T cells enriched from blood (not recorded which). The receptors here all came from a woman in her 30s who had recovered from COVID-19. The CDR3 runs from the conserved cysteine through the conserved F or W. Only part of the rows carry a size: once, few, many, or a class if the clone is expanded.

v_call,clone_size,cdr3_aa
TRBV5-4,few,CASSLDSNNEQFF
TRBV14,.,CASSHTREQYF
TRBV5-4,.,CASSIDYLAGNEQFF
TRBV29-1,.,CSVADSLNQPQHF
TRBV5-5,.,CASSERTEGSGQPQHF
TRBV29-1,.,CSVPTSGGLTDTQYF
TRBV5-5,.,CASSSDRGYNEQFF
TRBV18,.,CASSPAGLAGNEQFF
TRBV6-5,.,CASRRTSPSYEQYF
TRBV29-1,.,CSVVRDTGSYEQYF
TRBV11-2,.,CASSSDRGEDEQYF
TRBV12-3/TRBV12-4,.,CASSPTDYQPQHF
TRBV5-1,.,CASSQLAEQQFF
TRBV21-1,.,CASSKRGMRGQSPHSNQPQHF
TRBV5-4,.,CASSPLAGADTQYF
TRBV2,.,CASCRGLDTEAFF
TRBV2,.,CASSPTDSFYSNQPQHF
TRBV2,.,CASSLRLAYEQYF
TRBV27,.,CASATGTNYGYTF
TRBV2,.,CASRRLGGTPSDGYTF
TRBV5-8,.,CASSLDAGGGETQYF
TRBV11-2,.,CASSPRGQGHYGYTF
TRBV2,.,CASSEGGYTF
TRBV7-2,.,CASSLGGGTGELFF
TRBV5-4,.,CASSSGQQASYGYTF
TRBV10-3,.,CAISLTGELFF
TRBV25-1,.,CASSLQSSYNSPLHF
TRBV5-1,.,CASSLGGRVSTDTQYF
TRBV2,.,CASSEWGQATEAFF
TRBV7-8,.,CASSLQGAPGNTIYF
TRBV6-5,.,CASSYSTAPGNTIYF
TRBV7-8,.,CASSLVSKLNTEAFF
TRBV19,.,CASGERIYNEQFF
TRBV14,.,CASSPRISGRGGELFF
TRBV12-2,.,CASRLFIDRRRPTNEKLFF
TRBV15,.,CATSRVSGQGYEQYF
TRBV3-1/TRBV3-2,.,CASSQERGGTYGYTF
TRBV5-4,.,CASSTGTANTGELFF